The rows below give T cell receptor beta chains drawn from one sample of a study of blood T cell repertoires in COVID-19. The method was immunoSEQ multiplex PCR; TCRdb's version includes in-frame clones alone and lacks a portion of them. The table lists roughly 260,000 clones, about 89% of them singletons, with around 10% in the top ten. The sequencing sample was made of peripheral blood. These receptors all stem from a man aged 40-50 years who had recovered from COVID-19. CDR3s include the opening cysteine and the closing phenylalanine or tryptophan. A D gene is named only where the DNA matches it firmly. Clone sizes are given selectively: once, few, many, or a class where the clone is expanded.

J,size,D,V,DNA,CDR3
TRBJ1-5,.,.,TRBV4-1,TGCGCCAGCAGCCAAGAAAGGACGGGGAAATATCAGCCCCAGCATTTT,CASSQERTGKYQPQHF
TRBJ1-1,.,TRBD1,TRBV12-3/TRBV12-4,TGTGCCAGCAGACCTCGGACAGGGGAAGCTTTCTTT,CASRPRTGEAFF
TRBJ1-2,.,TRBD1,TRBV6-1,TGTGCCAGCAGTGAAGGTAGAGGACAGGGGGGAGGCTACACCTTC,CASSEGRGQGGGYTF
TRBJ1-2,.,.,TRBV18,TGTGCCAGCTCACCACTGGTAGACTATGGCTACACCTTC,CASSPLVDYGYTF
TRBJ2-2,.,.,TRBV2,TGTGCCAGCAGGGACCAGGGGTACGACACCGGGGAGCTGTTTTTT,CASRDQGYDTGELFF
TRBJ2-3,.,.,TRBV25-1,TGTGCCAGCAGTGAAGTGAGGGATACAGATACGCAGTATTTT,CASSEVRDTDTQYF
TRBJ1-2,.,.,TRBV7-2,TGTGCCAGCAGCAGAGGGGGTCGCGGCTATGGCTACACCTTC,CASSRGGRGYGYTF
TRBJ1-6,few,.,TRBV7-7,TGTGCCAGCGGGGATGCAGGGCATAATTCACCCCTCCACTTT,CASGDAGHNSPLHF
TRBJ2-7,.,.,TRBV5-1,TGCGCCAGCAGTTCTGGGGCAGCGCGGTACGAGCAGTACTTC,CASSSGAARYEQYF
TRBJ1-1,.,.,TRBV20-1,TGCAGTGCTAGTTTTAGCAGGACAAACACTGAAGCTTTCTTT,CSASFSRTNTEAFF
TRBJ2-1,.,TRBD2,TRBV7-2,TGTGCCAGCAGCTTTAGCGGGGGAGCCGGCAATGAGCAGTTCTTC,CASSFSGGAGNEQFF
TRBJ1-2,.,.,TRBV30,TGTGCCTGGACCATGCTCCGGGGCTACACCTTC,CAWTMLRGYTF
TRBJ1-5,few,.,TRBV19,TGTGCCAGTCGAGCGACGTCACCGGGGCAGCCCCAGCATTTT,CASRATSPGQPQHF
TRBJ1-4,.,TRBD1,TRBV15,TGTGCCACCAGCAGAGTGACAGGGGGTACAACTAATGAAAAACTGTTTTTT,CATSRVTGGTTNEKLFF
TRBJ2-2,once,TRBD2,TRBV5-3,TGTGCCAGAAGCTTGGATGGCGGGAGGGGGGCGACCGGGGAGCTGTTTTTT,CARSLDGGRGATGELFF
TRBJ1-1,.,.,TRBV18,TGTGCCAGCTCATCCGTATCCACTCGGGGTCGGGCTGAAGCTTTCTTT,CASSSVSTRGRAEAFF
TRBJ2-7,.,TRBD1,TRBV7-2,TGTGCCAGCAGTCCGGGACAGGGTCCGGGTGAGCAGTACTTC,CASSPGQGPGEQYF
TRBJ2-7,.,.,TRBV12-3/TRBV12-4,TGTGCCAGCAGTTTGGGCCAGCCCTACGAGCAGTACTTC,CASSLGQPYEQYF
TRBJ2-6,few,.,TRBV7-3,TGTGCCAGCAGCGGCTCCCACCCTCGCTCTGGGGCCAACGTCCTGACTTTC,CASSGSHPRSGANVLTF
TRBJ1-1,.,.,TRBV9,TGTGCCAGCAGCGCTTTTCGGGGGGATCCTGAAGCTTTCTTT,CASSAFRGDPEAFF
TRBJ2-7,.,TRBD2,TRBV14,TGTGCCAGCAGTCGTACTAGCGGGTACACCTACGAGCAGTACTTC,CASSRTSGYTYEQYF
TRBJ1-2,.,TRBD1,TRBV28,TGTGCCAGCAGGGACGCCAGGGACAGTAGGCACTATGGCTACACCTTC,CASRDARDSRHYGYTF
TRBJ2-7,.,.,TRBV10-2,TGCGCCAGCAGCTACCCCGGAGGAAACACTCCCTACGAGCAGTACTTC,CASSYPGGNTPYEQYF
TRBJ1-2,.,TRBD1,TRBV2,TGTGCCAGCAGGGCGACAGGGGGCACCTATGGCTACACCTTC,CASRATGGTYGYTF
TRBJ1-1,once,.,TRBV11-2,TGTGCCAGCAGCTTAGGGCAGGGAAGTACTGAAGCTTTCTTT,CASSLGQGSTEAFF
TRBJ2-5,.,.,TRBV12-3/TRBV12-4,TGTGCCAGCAGTCCGCGGCAAGAGACCCAGTACTTC,CASSPRQETQYF
TRBJ1-2,.,.,TRBV6-1,TGTGCCAGCAGTGAAGCGGACTCTCCCAGTAGGTATGGCTACACCTTC,CASSEADSPSRYGYTF
TRBJ2-7,.,.,TRBV6-5,TGTGCCAGCAGTTACTTCGGCGGTTACGGCGAGCAGTACTTC,CASSYFGGYGEQYF
TRBJ2-1,.,.,TRBV7-9,TGTGCCAGCAGCTTAAATAGCCCTGGGCAGTTCTTC,CASSLNSPGQFF
TRBJ2-2,.,.,TRBV7-9,TGTGCCAGCAGCTTTCAGGAAATGAACACCGGGGAGCTGTTTTTT,CASSFQEMNTGELFF
TRBJ2-7,.,TRBD1,TRBV9,TGTGCCAGCAGCGTAGGGGACAGAGCCTACGAGCAGTACTTC,CASSVGDRAYEQYF
TRBJ2-5,.,.,TRBV5-1,TGCGCCAGCAGCTTCGGTTTCCGGCGGGGAAACCAAGAGACCCAGTACTTC,CASSFGFRRGNQETQYF
TRBJ2-1,.,TRBD1,TRBV6-5,TGTGCCAGCAGCCAAGGACAGGGACGCAATGAGCAGTTCTTC,CASSQGQGRNEQFF
TRBJ1-3,.,TRBD1,TRBV2,TGTGCCAGCAGCCGGACAGGGAATGGAAACACCATATATTTT,CASSRTGNGNTIYF
TRBJ1-5,.,TRBD1,TRBV5-1,TGCGCCAGCAGCCCAGGGACAGAGATAATCAATCAGCCCCAGCATTTT,CASSPGTEIINQPQHF
TRBJ2-7,.,TRBD1,TRBV7-9,TGTGCCAGCAGGCCGACAGGGGGAAAGCAGTACTTC,CASRPTGGKQYF
TRBJ1-1,.,.,TRBV5-1,TGCGCCAGCAGCTCCCGTTGGGAGGCTATGGGGACTGAAGCTTTCTTT,CASSSRWEAMGTEAFF
TRBJ2-4,.,TRBD2,TRBV6-5,TGTGCCAGCAGTTACACGGGGGGGAAAAACATTCAGTACTTC,CASSYTGGKNIQYF
TRBJ2-7,.,TRBD2,TRBV6-2/TRBV6-3,TGTGCCAGCAGTTTGCGACTAGCGGGAGGGCCTACCTCCTACGAGCAGTACTTC,CASSLRLAGGPTSYEQYF
TRBJ2-7,.,TRBD1,TRBV6-6,TGTGCCAGCAGTTACCCAACGGGACAGGGCTTCTACGAGCAGTACTTC,CASSYPTGQGFYEQYF
TRBJ1-2,.,TRBD1,TRBV12-5,TGTGCTAGTGGCAACAGGGGTGAAGGCTACACCTTC,CASGNRGEGYTF
TRBJ1-3,.,.,TRBV6-2/TRBV6-3,TGTGCCAGCAGTAACTCGGGCCCTGCGGGAAACACCATATATTTT,CASSNSGPAGNTIYF
TRBJ2-7,.,TRBD1,TRBV5-8,TGTGCCAGCAGCTTGAGAACAGGGGCCTATACTCGCGAGCAGTACTTC,CASSLRTGAYTREQYF
TRBJ1-1,few,.,TRBV12-3/TRBV12-4,TGTGCCAGCAGTTTCGTAGGAGGGGCTTTCTTT,CASSFVGGAFF
TRBJ2-7,once,TRBD2,TRBV2,TGTGCCAGCAGTGAGGAGAAAAGACCAGGGACTAGCGGGTTGTCCTACGAGCAGTACTTC,CASSEEKRPGTSGLSYEQYF
TRBJ2-1,.,.,TRBV25-1,TGTGCCAGCAGTGTAGCCGCGACCGGGGTGCAGTTCTTC,CASSVAATGVQFF
TRBJ2-2,.,TRBD1,TRBV7-9,TGTGCCAGCAGCTTAGGGGTTGGACAGGGGGCCGCCGGGGAGCTGTTTTTT,CASSLGVGQGAAGELFF
TRBJ1-1,.,TRBD1,TRBV5-6,TGTGCCAGCAGCTTGGAACAGGGGGCGTGGAGTAAAGCTTTCTTT,CASSLEQGAWSKAFF
TRBJ1-6,.,TRBD1,TRBV9,TGTGCCAGCAGCGTCGAGGGGGCGGCCGGTTCACCCCTCCACTTT,CASSVEGAAGSPLHF
TRBJ1-5,.,TRBD1,TRBV7-8,TGTGCCAGCAGCTTTCGGGGACAGGGGAATCAGCCCCAGCATTTT,CASSFRGQGNQPQHF
TRBJ1-5,.,.,TRBV2,TGTGCCAGCAGTGAAGCGGGGGGGTGGGGCAATCAGCCCCAGCATTTT,CASSEAGGWGNQPQHF
TRBJ1-6,.,TRBD1,TRBV5-4,TGTGCCAGCGCACAGGGGGTATGGAATTCACCCCTCCACTTT,CASAQGVWNSPLHF
TRBJ2-3,many,.,TRBV6-5,TGTGCCAGCAGTCCTGTGACGAGGTATACGCAGTATTTT,CASSPVTRYTQYF
TRBJ2-7,.,.,TRBV6-5,TGTGCCAGCAGTACGGGGGGCCTTTTCTACGAGCAGTACTTC,CASSTGGLFYEQYF
TRBJ2-5,.,TRBD2,TRBV9,TGTGCCAGCAGCGGCCTAGCGGGAGGCGGACAAGAGACCCAGTACTTC,CASSGLAGGGQETQYF
TRBJ2-1,.,TRBD2,TRBV6-2/TRBV6-3,TGTGCCAGCAGCCCTGAATTAGAGCGGGAGCGCTATGAGCAGTTCTTC,CASSPELERERYEQFF
TRBJ2-1,.,.,TRBV7-8,TGTGCCAGCAGCTCGAGGACTTTCCGCTCCTACAATGAGCAGTTCTTC,CASSSRTFRSYNEQFF
TRBJ2-1,.,TRBD2,TRBV4-3,TGCGCCAGCAGCCATGGACTAGCGGGGGCGAGCTCCTACAATGAGCAGTTCTTC,CASSHGLAGASSYNEQFF
TRBJ2-2,.,TRBD2,TRBV4-2,TGTGCCAGCAGCCCTCTAGCGGGAGCTGGGGCCGGGGAGCTGTTTTTT,CASSPLAGAGAGELFF